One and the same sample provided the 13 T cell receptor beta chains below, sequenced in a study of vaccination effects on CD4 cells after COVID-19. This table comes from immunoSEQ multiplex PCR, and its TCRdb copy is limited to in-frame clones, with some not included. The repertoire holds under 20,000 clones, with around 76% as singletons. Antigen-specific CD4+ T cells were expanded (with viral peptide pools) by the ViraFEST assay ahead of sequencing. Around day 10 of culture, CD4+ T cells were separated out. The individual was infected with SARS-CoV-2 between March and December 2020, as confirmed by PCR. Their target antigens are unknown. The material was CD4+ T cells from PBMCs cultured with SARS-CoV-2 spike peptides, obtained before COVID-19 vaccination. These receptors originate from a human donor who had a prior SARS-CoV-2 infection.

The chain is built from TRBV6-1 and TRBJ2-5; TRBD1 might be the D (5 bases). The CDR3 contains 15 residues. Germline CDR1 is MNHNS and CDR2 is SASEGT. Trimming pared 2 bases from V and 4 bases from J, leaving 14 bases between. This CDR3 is CASSEQGWFVETQYF. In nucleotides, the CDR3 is TGTGCCAGCAGTGAACAGGGATGGTTCGTAGAGACCCAGTACTTC.

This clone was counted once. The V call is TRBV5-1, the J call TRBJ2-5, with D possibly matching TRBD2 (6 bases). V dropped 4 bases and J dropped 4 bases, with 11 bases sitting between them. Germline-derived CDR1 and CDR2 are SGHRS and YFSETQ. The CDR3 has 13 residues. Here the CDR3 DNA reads TGCGCCAGCAGCGTCCTAGCGAGAGAGACCCAGTACTTC. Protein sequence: CASSVLARETQYF.

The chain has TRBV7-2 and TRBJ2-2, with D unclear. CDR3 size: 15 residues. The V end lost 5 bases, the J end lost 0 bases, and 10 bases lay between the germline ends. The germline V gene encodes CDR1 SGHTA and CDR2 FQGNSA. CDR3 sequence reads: CASSPIGSNTGELFF. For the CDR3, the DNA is TGTGCCAGCAGCCCCATCGGATCGAACACCGGGGAGCTGTTTTTT.

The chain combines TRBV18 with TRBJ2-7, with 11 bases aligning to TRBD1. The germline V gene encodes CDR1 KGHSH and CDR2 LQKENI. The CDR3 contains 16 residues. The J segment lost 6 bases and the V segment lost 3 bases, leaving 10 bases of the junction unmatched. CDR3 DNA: TGTGCCAGCTCACCCACTTCGGGCGGGACAGGGGGCGAGCAGTACTTC. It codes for CASSPTSGGTGGEQYF.

The CDR3 is CASYRDFLEQYF. CDR3 nucleotides: TGCGCCAGCTACCGGGACTTCTTAGAGCAGTACTTC. J is TRBJ2-7 and V is TRBV5-1; a weak D match, TRBD2 (6 bases). CDR1 and CDR2 (germline): SGHRS, YFSETQ. The V gene lost 7 bases and the J gene lost 7 bases, with 15 bases spanning the gap. The CDR3 spans 12 residues.

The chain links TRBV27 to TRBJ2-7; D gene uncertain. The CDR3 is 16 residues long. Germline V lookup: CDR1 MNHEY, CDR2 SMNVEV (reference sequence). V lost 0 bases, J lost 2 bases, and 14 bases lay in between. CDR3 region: CASSLSRWQLPYEQYF. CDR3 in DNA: TGTGCCAGCAGTTTATCAAGGTGGCAGCTCCCCTACGAGCAGTACTTC.

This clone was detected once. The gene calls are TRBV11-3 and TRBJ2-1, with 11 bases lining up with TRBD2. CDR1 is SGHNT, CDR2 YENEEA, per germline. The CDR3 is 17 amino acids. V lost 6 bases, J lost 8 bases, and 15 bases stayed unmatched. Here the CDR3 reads CASRLAGDPNDLDEQFF. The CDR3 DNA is TGTGCCAGCAGACTAGCGGGAGACCCCAATGACTTGGATGAGCAGTTCTTC.

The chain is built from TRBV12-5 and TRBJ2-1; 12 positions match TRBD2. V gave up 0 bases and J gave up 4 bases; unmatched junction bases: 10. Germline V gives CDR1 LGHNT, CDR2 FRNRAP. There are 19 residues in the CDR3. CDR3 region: CASGLVMPRLAGVYNEQFF. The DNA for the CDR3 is TGTGCTAGTGGTTTGGTAATGCCCCGACTAGCGGGGGTTTACAATGAGCAGTTCTTC.

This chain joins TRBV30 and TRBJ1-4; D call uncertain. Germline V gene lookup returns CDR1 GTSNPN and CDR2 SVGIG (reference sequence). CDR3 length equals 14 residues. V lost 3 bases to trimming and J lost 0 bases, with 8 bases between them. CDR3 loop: CAWRGFATNEKLFF. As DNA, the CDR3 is TGTGCCTGGAGGGGATTTGCAACTAATGAAAAACTGTTTTTT.

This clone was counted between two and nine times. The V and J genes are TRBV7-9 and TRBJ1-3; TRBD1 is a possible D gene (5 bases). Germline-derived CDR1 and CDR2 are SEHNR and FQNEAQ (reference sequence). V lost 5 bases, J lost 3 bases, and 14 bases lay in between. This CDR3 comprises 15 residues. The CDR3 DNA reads TGTGCCAGCAGCCCGTGGGGCAGGGATGGAAACACCATATATTTT. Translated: CASSPWGRDGNTIYF.

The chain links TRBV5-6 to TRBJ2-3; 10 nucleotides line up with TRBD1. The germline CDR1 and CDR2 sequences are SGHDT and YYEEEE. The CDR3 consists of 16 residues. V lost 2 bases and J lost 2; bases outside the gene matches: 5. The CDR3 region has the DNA TGTGCCAGCAGCTTACGACAGGGGGCAATCACAGATACGCAGTATTTT. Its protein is CASSLRQGAITDTQYF. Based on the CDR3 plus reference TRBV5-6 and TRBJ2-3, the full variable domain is DAGVTQSPTHLIKTRGQQVTLRCSPKSGHDTVSWYQQALGQGPQFIFQYYEEEERQRGNFPDRFSGHQFPNYSSELNVNALLLGDSALYLCASSLRQGAITDTQYFGPGTRLTVL.

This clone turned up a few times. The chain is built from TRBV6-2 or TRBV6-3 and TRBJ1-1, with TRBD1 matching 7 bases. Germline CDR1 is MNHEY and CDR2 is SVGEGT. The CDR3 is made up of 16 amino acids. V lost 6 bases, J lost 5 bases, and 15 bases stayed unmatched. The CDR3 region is CASSPLTGYISTEAFF. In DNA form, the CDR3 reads TGTGCCAGCAGCCCACTGACAGGGTATATTTCTACTGAAGCTTTCTTT.

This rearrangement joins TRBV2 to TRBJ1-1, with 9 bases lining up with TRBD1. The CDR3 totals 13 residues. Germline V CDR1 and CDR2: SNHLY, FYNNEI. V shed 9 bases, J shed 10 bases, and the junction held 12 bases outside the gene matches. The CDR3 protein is CARRGDRVSLAFF. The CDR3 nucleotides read TGTGCCAGACGTGGGGACAGGGTATCATTAGCTTTCTTT. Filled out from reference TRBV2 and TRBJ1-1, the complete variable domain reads EPEVTQTPSHQVTQMGQEVILRCVPISNHLYFYWYRQILGQKVEFLVSFYNNEISEKSEIFDDQFSVERPDGSNFTLKIRSTKLEDSAMYFCARRGDRVSLAFFGQGTRLTVV.